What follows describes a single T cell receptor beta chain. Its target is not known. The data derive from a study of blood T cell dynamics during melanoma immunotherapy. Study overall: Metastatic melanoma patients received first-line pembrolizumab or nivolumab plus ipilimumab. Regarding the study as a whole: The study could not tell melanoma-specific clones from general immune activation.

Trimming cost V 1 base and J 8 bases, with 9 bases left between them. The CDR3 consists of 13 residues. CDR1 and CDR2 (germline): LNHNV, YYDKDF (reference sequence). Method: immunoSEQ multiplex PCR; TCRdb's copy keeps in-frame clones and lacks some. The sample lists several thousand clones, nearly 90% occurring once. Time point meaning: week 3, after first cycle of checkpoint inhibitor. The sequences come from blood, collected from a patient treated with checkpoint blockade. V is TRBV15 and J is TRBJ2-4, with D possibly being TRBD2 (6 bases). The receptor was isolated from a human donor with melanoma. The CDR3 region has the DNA TGTGCCACCAGCAGAGGGGGGGTGCACATTCAGTACTTC. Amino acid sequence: CATSRGGVHIQYF.